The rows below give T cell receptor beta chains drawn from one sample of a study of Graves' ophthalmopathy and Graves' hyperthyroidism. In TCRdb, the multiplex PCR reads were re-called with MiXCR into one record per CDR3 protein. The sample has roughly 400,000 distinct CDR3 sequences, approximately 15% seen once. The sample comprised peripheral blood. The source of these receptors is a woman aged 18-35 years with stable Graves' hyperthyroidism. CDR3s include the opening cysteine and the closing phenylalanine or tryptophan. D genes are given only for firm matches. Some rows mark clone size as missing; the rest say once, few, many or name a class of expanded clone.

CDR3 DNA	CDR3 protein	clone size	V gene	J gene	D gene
TGCAGTGCTAGAGGTCGCGGAAGTATTAACTATGGCTACACCTTC	CSARGRGSINYGYTF	.	TRBV20-1	TRBJ1-2	.
TGTGCCAGCAAGCGGCTGGAAGGTAGCAATCAGCCCCAGCATTTT	CASKRLEGSNQPQHF	many	TRBV6-1	TRBJ1-5	.
TGTGCCAGCAGTTCGGACTTAGGATGGCACTTC	CASSSDLGWHF	.	TRBV6-2/TRBV6-3	TRBJ2-7	.
TGTGCCAGCAGTTTATCAGGGACAGGGCTCTATGGCTACACCTTC	CASSLSGTGLYGYTF	many	TRBV27	TRBJ1-2	TRBD1
TGCAGTGCTAGAACCCGCGACCTTAAAGCTTTCTTT	CSARTRDLKAFF	many	TRBV20-1	TRBJ1-1	.
TGTGCCAGCAGTTCGGACAGGGGGAGGTGGATTCTCGGCTACACCTTC	CASSSDRGRWILGYTF	many	TRBV6-5	TRBJ1-2	TRBD1
TGTGCCAGCAGCTTAGATCGTCCAGGGCTAAACACTGAAGCTTTCTTT	CASSLDRPGLNTEAFF	.	TRBV11-2	TRBJ1-1	.
TGTGCCAGCAGTTCGTACGGATGGGATGGGTTAGGTGGCTACACCTTC	CASSSYGWDGLGGYTF	many	TRBV6-5	TRBJ1-2	.
TGTGCCAGCAGTTATGGGGGGGCCCGCCGGGAGACCCAGTACTTC	CASSYGGARRETQYF	many	TRBV27	TRBJ2-5	.
TGTGCCAGCAGCGAACAGGGACAGACCAAAAACATTCAGTACTTC	CASSEQGQTKNIQYF	.	TRBV7-2	TRBJ2-4	TRBD1
TGTGCCACCAGTGCGATAGATACGCAGTATTTT	CATSAIDTQYF	many	TRBV24-1	TRBJ2-3	.
TGTGCCAGCACCGGGACGAGCCACGAGCAGTACTTC	CASTGTSHEQYF	many	TRBV25-1	TRBJ2-7	.
TGTGCCAGCAGCCAACCCCAGGCAGGGGTAAACATTCAGTACTTC	CASSQPQAGVNIQYF	many	TRBV7-2	TRBJ2-4	.
TGCGCCAGCAGCTTGGGTCACGGGGGCGGCAATCAGCCCCAGCATTTT	CASSLGHGGGNQPQHF	.	TRBV5-1	TRBJ1-5	.
TGTGCCACCAGTGAATCCGGGGTTTTTGGGGAGGAGCAGTACTTC	CATSESGVFGEEQYF	many	TRBV24-1	TRBJ2-7	.
TGTGCCAGCAGCCCGGGACAGGGCGCCCTTGAAGCTTTCTTT	CASSPGQGALEAFF	many	TRBV7-2	TRBJ1-1	TRBD1
TGTGCCAGCAGCTTAACTAGCGGGGGGCCGGGGGGGTACTTC	CASSLTSGGPGGYF	many	TRBV7-8	TRBJ2-5	TRBD2
TGTGCCAGCAGCCACCGAGACTCTAGCACAGATACGCAGTATTTT	CASSHRDSSTDTQYF	.	TRBV7-8	TRBJ2-3	.
TGTGCCAGCAGATCTCCGGACGACCAGGGCTACACCTTC	CASRSPDDQGYTF	.	TRBV12-3/TRBV12-4	TRBJ1-2	.
TGTGCCAGCAGCAAATTGGGGTCCTACGAGCAGTACTTC	CASSKLGSYEQYF	few	TRBV12-3/TRBV12-4	TRBJ2-7	.
TGCAGTGCTAGGGGGACAGGGAAGACCCAGTACTTC	CSARGTGKTQYF	many	TRBV20-1	TRBJ2-5	TRBD1
TGTGCCAGCAGCCAAGCCCAGGGGGCGGCTAACTATGGCTACACCTTC	CASSQAQGAANYGYTF	few	TRBV4-2	TRBJ1-2	TRBD1
TGCAGTGCTAGATCAGGACTGCTAAATCAGCCCCAGCATTTT	CSARSGLLNQPQHF	many	TRBV20-1	TRBJ1-5	.
TGTGCCAGCAGTGAATTTCTAGCGGGGGAGCAGTACTTC	CASSEFLAGEQYF	few	TRBV6-1	TRBJ2-7	TRBD2
TGTGCCAGCCTTCGAGATAACTGGGGGACCCAGTACTTC	CASLRDNWGTQYF	many	TRBV6-2/TRBV6-3	TRBJ2-5	.
TGTGCCAGCAGCCCGCTAGCGGGAGACGAGCAGTACTTC	CASSPLAGDEQYF	.	TRBV2	TRBJ2-7	TRBD2
TGTGTCAGCAGTGAACAGGGAGGGGGCTACGAGCAGTACTTC	CVSSEQGGGYEQYF	many	TRBV12-3/TRBV12-4	TRBJ2-7	.
TGTGCCAGCAGGCCTTCGAGGGGGGAGCCTAATAACTATGGCTACACCTTC	CASRPSRGEPNNYGYTF	many	TRBV28	TRBJ1-2	.
TGTGCCAGCAGCTTACCGCTCGGGCAGGGGCTAGAGACCCAGTACTTC	CASSLPLGQGLETQYF	few	TRBV7-2	TRBJ2-5	.
TGCAGTGCTAGAGATCCAGCAGCGAGACAGTATAGCAATCAGCCCCAGCATTTT	CSARDPAARQYSNQPQHF	many	TRBV20-1	TRBJ1-5	.
TGTGCCAGCAGCTTAGGCTCGGTAGCGTCCAATTCACCCCTCCACTTT	CASSLGSVASNSPLHF	many	TRBV7-8	TRBJ1-6	.
TGTGCCAGCAGAACCGGGACTAGCGTCTACGAGCAGTACTTC	CASRTGTSVYEQYF	many	TRBV6-1	TRBJ2-7	TRBD2
TGTGCCAGTAGTATACGGGGCGGCAGGGGATTTGTCTATGGCTACACCTTC	CASSIRGGRGFVYGYTF	once	TRBV19	TRBJ1-2	.
TGTGCCAGCACCAGATTGCCGAACTCAGGGGGGGGACGGTCCTACGAGCAGTACTTC	CASTRLPNSGGGRSYEQYF	many	TRBV2	TRBJ2-7	.
TGTGCCAGCAGCGCCGGACTAGCGGGGCCGCCGTACTTC	CASSAGLAGPPYF	many	TRBV3-1	TRBJ2-7	TRBD2
TGTGCCAGCTCCCGCTTTTCACCCCTCCACTTT	CASSRFSPLHF	many	TRBV6-1	TRBJ1-6	.
TGCGCCAGCAGCTTGCTCAGCGGTCCGTTCTACGAGCAGTACTTC	CASSLLSGPFYEQYF	many	TRBV5-1	TRBJ2-7	.
TGTGCCAGCAGTTTGTTGCAGGGGTTGACTGAAGCTTTCTTT	CASSLLQGLTEAFF	many	TRBV12-3/TRBV12-4	TRBJ1-1	.
TGTGCCATCTGCCGGGGAGGCGGTAAAGAGACCCAGTACTTC	CAICRGGGKETQYF	many	TRBV10-3	TRBJ2-5	.
TGTGCCAGCAGTTCCCAAAATAGCGGGGCTATCTACGAGCAGTACTTC	CASSSQNSGAIYEQYF	many	TRBV6-5	TRBJ2-7	TRBD2
TGCAGTGCTCATTCAGGGAACCTGTTGAACTATGGCTACACCTTC	CSAHSGNLLNYGYTF	many	TRBV20-1	TRBJ1-2	.
TGCGCCAGCAGTGAGTACAGGGAGGGCACTGAAGCTTTCTTT	CASSEYREGTEAFF	many	TRBV10-1	TRBJ1-1	.